This TCR beta chain was observed in a study of T cell repertoires in cytomegalovirus infection. One entry per CDR3 protein results from TCRdb running MiXCR on the reads. The table records some 300,000 distinct CDR3 sequences, about 9.2% of them present only once. The CDR3 has 15 amino acids. In germline, CDR1 is ENHRY, CDR2 SYGVKD. V lost 4 bases and J lost 4, with 14 bases in between. Sequencing was done on a sample of PBMCs. The sequence derives from a human donor in good health (CMV status not recorded). Some clones in this sample may be carry-over from other donors' samples. The V gene is TRBV10-3, the J gene TRBJ2-1; D may be TRBD1 or TRBD2 (6 bases each). The CDR3 protein is CAISGVGGPYNEQFF. As DNA, the CDR3 is TGTGCCATCAGTGGAGTCGGGGGCCCTTACAATGAGCAGTTCTTC.